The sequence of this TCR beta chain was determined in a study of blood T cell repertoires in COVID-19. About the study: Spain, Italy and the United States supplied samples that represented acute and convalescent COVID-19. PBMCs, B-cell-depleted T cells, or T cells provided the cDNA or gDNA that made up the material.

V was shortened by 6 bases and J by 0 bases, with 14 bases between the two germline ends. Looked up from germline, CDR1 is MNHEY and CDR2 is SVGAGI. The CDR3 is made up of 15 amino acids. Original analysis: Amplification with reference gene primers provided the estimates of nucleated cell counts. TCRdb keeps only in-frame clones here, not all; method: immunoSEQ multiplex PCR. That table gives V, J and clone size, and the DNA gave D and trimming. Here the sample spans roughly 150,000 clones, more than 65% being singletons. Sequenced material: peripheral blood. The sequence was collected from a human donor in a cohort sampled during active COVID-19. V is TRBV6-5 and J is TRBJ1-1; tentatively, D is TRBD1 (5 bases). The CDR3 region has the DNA TGTGCCAGCAGGGGATACTTGACAGTGAACACTGAAGCTTTCTTT. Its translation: CASRGYLTVNTEAFF.